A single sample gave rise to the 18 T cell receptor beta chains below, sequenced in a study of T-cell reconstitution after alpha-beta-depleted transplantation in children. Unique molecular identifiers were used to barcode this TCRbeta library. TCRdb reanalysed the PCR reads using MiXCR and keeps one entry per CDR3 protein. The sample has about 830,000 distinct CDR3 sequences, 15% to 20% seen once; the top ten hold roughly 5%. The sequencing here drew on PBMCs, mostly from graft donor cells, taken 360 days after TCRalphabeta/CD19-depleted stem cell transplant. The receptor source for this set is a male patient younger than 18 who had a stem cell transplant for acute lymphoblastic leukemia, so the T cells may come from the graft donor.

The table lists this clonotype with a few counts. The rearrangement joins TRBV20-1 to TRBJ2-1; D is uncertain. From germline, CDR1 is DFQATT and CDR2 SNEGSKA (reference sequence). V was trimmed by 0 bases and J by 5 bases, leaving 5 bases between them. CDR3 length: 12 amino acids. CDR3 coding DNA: TGCAGTGCTAGAGAGGGAAACAATGAGCAGTTCTTC. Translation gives CSAREGNNEQFF.

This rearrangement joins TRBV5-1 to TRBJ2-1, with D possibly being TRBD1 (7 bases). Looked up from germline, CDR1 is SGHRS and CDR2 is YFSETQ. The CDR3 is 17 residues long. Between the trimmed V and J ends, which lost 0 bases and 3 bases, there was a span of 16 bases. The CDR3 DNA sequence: TGCGCCAGCAGCTTGGCCGAGGCGGGACAGAGCTACAATGAGCAGTTCTTC. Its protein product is CASSLAEAGQSYNEQFF.

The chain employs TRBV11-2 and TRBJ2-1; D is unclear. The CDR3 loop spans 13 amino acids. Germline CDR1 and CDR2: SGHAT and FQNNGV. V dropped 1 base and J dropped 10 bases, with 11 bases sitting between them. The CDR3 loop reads CASSLGVLREQFF. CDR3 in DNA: TGTGCCAGCAGCTTAGGTGTTCTCAGAGAGCAGTTCTTC.

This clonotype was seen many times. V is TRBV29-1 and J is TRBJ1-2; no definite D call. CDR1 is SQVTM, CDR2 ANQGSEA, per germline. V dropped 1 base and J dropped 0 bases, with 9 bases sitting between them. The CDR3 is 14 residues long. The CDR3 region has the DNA TGCAGCGTTGAAGGAGTTATCCCTAACTATGGCTACACCTTC. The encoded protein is CSVEGVIPNYGYTF.

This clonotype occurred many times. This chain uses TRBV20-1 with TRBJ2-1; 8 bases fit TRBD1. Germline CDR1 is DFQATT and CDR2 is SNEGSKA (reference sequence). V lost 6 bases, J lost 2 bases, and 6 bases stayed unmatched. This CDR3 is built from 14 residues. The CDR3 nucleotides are TGCAGTGCAATCGACAGGGGAGCCTACAATGAGCAGTTCTTC. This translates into CSAIDRGAYNEQFF.

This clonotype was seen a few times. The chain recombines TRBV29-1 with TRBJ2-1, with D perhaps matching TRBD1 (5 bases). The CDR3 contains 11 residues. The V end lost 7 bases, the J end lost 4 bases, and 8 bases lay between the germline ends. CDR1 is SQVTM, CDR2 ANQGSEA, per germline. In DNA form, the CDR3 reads TGCAGCGCCACAGGATACAATGAGCAGTTCTTC. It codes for CSATGYNEQFF.

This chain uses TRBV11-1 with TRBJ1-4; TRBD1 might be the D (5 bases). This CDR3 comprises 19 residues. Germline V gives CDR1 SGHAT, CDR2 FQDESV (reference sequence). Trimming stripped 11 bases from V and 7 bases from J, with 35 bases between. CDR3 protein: CAFCLALFGAGTMGEKLFF. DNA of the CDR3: TGTGCCTTCTGTTTAGCCTTATTTGGGGCCGGGACGATGGGTGAAAAACTGTTTTTT.

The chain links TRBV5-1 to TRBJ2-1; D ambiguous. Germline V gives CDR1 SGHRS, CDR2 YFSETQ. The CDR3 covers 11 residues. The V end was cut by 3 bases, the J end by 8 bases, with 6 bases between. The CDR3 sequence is CASSYADEQFF. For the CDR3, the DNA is TGCGCCAGCAGCTACGCCGATGAGCAGTTCTTC.

CDR3 sequence reads: CASSPVDRESYGYTF. The CDR3 DNA is TGTGCCAGCAGCCCCGTGGACAGGGAGTCCTATGGCTACACCTTC. The J gene is TRBJ1-2, the V gene TRBV7-9, with TRBD1 identical over 8 bases. This CDR3 has 15 amino acids. Unmatched junction bases numbered 9, after V lost 5 bases and J lost 4 bases. CDR1 SEHNR and CDR2 FQNEAQ come from the germline V gene (reference sequence).

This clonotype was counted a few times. This CDR3 reads CSLLAEFNEQFF. The CDR3 DNA is TGCAGCCTACTAGCGGAGTTCAATGAGCAGTTCTTC. The chain carries TRBV20-1 and TRBJ2-1, with 8 bases that match TRBD2. CDR3 length: 12 residues. Germline V CDR1 and CDR2: DFQATT, SNEGSKA (reference sequence).

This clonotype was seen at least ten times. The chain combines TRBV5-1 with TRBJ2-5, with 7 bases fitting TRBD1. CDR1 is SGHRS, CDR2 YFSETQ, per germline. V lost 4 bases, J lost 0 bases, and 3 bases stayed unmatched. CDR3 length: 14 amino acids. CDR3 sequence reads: CASSRGTDQETQYF. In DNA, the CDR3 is TGCGCCAGCAGCAGGGGGACAGACCAAGAGACCCAGTACTTC.

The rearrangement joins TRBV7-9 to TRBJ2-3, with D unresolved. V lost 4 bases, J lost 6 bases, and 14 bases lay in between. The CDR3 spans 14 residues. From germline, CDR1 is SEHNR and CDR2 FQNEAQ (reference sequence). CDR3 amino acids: CASSYEDGADTQYF. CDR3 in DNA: TGTGCCAGCAGCTACGAGGACGGAGCGGATACGCAGTATTTT.

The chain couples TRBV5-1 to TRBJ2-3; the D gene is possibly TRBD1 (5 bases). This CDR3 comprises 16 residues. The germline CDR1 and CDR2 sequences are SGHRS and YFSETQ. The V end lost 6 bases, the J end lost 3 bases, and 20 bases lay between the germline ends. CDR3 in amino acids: CASMGQGDFPTDTQYF. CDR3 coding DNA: TGCGCCAGCATGGGGCAGGGTGACTTCCCTACAGATACGCAGTATTTT.

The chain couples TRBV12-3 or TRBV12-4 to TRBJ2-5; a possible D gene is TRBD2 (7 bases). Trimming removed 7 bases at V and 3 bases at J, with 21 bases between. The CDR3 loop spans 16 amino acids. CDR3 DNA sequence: TGTGCCAGCATCCACTGGGGGCTAGCGGCAAAAGAGACCCAGTACTTC. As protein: CASIHWGLAAKETQYF.

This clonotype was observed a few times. CDR3 nucleotide sequence: TGTGCCAGCAGCTTAGAGGGCCCCCACCCCAATCAGCCCCAGCATTTT. This codes for CASSLEGPHPNQPQHF. The V gene is TRBV7-9, the J gene TRBJ1-5, with D uncertain. Per the germline V gene, CDR1 is SEHNR and CDR2 is FQNEAQ (reference sequence). CDR3 length equals 16 residues. V was shortened by 1 base and J by 3 bases, with 13 bases between the two germline ends.

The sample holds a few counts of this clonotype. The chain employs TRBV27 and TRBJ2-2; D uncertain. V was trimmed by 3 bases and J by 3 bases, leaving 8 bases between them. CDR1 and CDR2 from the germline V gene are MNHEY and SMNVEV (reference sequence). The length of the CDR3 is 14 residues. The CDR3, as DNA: TGTGCCAGCAGTTTGGCCTGGGACACCGGGGAGCTGTTTTTT. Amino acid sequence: CASSLAWDTGELFF.

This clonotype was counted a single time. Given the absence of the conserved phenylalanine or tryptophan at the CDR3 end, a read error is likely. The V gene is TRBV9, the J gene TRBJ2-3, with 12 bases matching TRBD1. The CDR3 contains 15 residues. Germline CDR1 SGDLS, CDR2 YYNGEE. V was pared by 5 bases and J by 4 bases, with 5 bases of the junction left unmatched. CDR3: CASREGQGASDTQYC. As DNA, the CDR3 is TGTGCCAGCAGGGAGGGACAGGGGGCTTCAGATACGCAGTATTGT.

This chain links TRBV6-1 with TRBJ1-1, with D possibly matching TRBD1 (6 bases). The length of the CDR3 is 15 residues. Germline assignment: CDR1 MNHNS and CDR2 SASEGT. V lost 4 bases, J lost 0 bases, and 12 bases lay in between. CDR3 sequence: CASSVRGLLNTEAFF. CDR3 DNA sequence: TGTGCCAGCAGTGTCAGGGGTCTCTTGAACACTGAAGCTTTCTTT.